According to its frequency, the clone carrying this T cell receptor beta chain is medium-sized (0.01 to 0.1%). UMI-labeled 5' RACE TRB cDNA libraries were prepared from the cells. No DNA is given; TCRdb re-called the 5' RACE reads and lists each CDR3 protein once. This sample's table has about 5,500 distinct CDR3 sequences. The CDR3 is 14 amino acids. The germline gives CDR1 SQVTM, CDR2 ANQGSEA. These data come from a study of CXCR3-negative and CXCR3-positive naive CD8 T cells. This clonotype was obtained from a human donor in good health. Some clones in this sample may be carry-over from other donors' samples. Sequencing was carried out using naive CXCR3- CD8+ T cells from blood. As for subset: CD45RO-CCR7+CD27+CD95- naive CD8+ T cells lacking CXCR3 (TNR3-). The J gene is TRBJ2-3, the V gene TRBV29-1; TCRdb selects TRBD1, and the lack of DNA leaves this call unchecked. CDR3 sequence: CSVPGQGGTDTQYF.